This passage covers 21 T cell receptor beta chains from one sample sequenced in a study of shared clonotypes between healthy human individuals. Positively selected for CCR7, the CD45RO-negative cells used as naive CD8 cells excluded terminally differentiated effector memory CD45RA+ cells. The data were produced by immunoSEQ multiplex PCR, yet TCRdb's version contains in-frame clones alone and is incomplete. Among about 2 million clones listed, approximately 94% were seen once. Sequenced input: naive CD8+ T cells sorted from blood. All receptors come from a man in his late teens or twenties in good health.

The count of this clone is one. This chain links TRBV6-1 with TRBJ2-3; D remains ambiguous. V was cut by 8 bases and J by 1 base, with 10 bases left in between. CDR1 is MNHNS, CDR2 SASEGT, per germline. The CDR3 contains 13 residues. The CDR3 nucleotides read TGTGCCAGCCCCCTGCAGGGCACAGATACGCAGTATTTT. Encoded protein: CASPLQGTDTQYF.

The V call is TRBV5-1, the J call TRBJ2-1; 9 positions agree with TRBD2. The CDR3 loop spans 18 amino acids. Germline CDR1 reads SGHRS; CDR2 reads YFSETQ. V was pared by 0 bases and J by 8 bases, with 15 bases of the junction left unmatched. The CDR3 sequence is CASSLEATSGLLGDEQFF. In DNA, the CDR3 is TGCGCCAGCAGCTTGGAAGCAACTAGCGGGCTACTGGGCGATGAGCAGTTCTTC.

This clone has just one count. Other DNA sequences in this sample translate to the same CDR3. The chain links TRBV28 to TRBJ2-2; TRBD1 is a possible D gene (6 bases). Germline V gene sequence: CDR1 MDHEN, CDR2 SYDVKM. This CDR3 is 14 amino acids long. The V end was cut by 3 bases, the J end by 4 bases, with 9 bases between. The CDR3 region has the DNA TGTGCCAGCAGTTTTAGGGGGAGCACCGGGGAGCTGTTTTTT. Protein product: CASSFRGSTGELFF. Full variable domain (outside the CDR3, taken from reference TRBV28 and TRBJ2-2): DVKVTQSSRYLVKRTGEKVFLECVQDMDHENMFWYRQDPGLGLRLIYFSYDVKMKEKGDIPEGYSVSREKKERFSLILESASTNQTSMYLCASSFRGSTGELFFGEGSRLTVL.

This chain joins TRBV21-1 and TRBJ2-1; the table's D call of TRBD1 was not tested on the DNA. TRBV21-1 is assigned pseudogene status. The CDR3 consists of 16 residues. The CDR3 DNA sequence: TGTGCCAGCAGGCTGTTACAGGGGGCTCCGTGCAATGAGCAGTTCTTC. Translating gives CASRLLQGAPCNEQFF.

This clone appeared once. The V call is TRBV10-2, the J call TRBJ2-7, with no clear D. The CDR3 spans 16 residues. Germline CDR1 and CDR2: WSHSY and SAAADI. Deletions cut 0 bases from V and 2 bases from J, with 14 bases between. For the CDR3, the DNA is TGCGCCAGCAGTGAGTCGCCAGACTTGTATCCCTACGAGCAGTACTTC. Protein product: CASSESPDLYPYEQYF.

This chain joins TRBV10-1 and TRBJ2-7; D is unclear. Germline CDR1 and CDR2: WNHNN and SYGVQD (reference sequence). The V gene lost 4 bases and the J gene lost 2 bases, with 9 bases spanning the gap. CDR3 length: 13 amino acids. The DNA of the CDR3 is TGCGCCAGCAGTGTCGACGGAACCTACGAGCAGTACTTC. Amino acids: CASSVDGTYEQYF.

CDR3 sequence reads: CASCPSSPGLEAFF. Here the CDR3 DNA reads TGTGCCAGCTGCCCTAGCTCCCCCGGATTAGAAGCTTTCTTT. The chain couples TRBV27 to TRBJ1-1; D is ambiguous. This CDR3 contains 14 residues. Trimming took off 8 bases at V and 8 bases at J, with 21 bases between the two ends. Germline loops: CDR1 MNHEY, CDR2 SMNVEV (reference sequence).

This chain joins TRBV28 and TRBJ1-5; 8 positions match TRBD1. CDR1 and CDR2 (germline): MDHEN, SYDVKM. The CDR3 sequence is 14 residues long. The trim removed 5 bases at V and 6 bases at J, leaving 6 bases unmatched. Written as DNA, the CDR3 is TGTGCCAGCAGTGGGACAGGCTCGAGTCAGCCCCAGCATTTT. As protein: CASSGTGSSQPQHF.

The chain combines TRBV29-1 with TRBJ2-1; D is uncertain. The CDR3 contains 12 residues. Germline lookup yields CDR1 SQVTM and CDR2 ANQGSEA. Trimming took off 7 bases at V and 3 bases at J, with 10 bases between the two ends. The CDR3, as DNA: TGCAGCGCGTCGGCGGACTACAATGAGCAGTTCTTC. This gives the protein CSASADYNEQFF.

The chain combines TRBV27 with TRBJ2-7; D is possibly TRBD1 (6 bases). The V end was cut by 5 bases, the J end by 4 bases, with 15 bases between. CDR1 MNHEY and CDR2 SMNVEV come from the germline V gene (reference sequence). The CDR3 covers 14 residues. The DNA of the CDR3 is TGTGCCAGCAGTCCCCGACAGGATCTTTACGAGCAGTACTTC. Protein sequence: CASSPRQDLYEQYF.

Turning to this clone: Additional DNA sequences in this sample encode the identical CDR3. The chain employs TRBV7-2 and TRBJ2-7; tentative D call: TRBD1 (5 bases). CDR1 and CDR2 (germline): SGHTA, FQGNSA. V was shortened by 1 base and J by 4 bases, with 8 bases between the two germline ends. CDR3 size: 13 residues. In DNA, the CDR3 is TGTGCCAGCAGCTTAGGAGACAGTTACGAGCAGTACTTC. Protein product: CASSLGDSYEQYF.

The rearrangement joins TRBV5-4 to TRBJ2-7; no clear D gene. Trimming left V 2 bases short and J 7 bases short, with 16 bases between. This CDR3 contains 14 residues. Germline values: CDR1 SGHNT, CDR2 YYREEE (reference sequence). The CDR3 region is CASSFGGQYAEQYF. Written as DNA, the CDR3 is TGTGCCAGCAGCTTCGGCGGTCAGTATGCTGAGCAGTACTTC.

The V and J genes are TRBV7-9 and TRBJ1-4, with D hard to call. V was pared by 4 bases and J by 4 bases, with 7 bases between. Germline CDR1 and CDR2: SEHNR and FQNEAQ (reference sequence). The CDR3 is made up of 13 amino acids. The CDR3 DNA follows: TGTGCCAGCAGCTCCGCTGATAATGAAAAACTGTTTTTT. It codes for CASSSADNEKLFF.

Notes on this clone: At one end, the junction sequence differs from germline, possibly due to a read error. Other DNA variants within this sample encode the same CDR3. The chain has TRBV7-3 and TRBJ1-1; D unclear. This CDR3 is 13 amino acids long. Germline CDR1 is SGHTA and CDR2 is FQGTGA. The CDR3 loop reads CASSLIPDQKAFF. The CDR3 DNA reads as TGCGCCAGCAGCTTAATCCCTGACCAAAAAGCTTTCTTT.

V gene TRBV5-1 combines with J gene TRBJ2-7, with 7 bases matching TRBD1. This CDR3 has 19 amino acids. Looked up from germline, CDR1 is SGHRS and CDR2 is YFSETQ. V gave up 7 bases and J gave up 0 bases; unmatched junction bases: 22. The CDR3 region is CASCPPGQLLTRSSYEQYF. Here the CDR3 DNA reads TGCGCCAGCTGTCCACCGGGACAGCTACTTACTAGGAGCTCCTACGAGCAGTACTTC.

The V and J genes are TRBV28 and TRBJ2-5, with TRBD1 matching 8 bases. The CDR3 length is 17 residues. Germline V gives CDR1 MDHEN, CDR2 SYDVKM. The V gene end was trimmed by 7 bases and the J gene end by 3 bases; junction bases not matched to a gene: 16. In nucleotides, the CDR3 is TGTGCCAGCACCCTCCGAGGTGGGGACAGGAAAGAAGAGACCCAGTACTTC. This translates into CASTLRGGDRKEETQYF.

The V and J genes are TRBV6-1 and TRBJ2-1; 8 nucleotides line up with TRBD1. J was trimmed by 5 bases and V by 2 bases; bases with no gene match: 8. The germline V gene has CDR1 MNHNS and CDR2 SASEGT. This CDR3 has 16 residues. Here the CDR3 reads CASSETYRGENNEQFF. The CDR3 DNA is TGTGCCAGCAGTGAAACTTACAGGGGGGAAAACAATGAGCAGTTCTTC.

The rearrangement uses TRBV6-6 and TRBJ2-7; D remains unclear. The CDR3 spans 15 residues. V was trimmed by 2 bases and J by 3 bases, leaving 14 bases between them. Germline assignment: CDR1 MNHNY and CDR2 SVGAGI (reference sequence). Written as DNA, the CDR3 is TGTGCCAGCAGTTACATGGGTCAGGAAAACTACGAGCAGTACTTC. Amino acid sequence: CASSYMGQENYEQYF.

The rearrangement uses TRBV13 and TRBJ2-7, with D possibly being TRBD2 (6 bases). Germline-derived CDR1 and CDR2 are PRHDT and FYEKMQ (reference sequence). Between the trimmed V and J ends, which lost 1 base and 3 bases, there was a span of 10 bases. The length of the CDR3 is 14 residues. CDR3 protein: CASSLVSGGYEQYF. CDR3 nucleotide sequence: TGTGCCAGCAGCTTAGTTTCCGGGGGCTACGAGCAGTACTTC.

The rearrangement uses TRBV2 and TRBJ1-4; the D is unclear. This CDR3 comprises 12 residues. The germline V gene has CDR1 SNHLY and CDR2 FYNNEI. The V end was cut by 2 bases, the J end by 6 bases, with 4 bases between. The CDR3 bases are TGTGCCAGCAGTGAAAGCGATGAAAAACTGTTTTTT. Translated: CASSESDEKLFF.

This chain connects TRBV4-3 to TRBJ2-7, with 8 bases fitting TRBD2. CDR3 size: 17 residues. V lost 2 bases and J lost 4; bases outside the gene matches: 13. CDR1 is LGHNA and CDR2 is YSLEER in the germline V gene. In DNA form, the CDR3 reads TGCGCCAGCAGCCAACATTTCGCGGGAGGTACCCCTTACGAGCAGTACTTC. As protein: CASSQHFAGGTPYEQYF.